Each of the 15 T cell receptor beta chains below was sequenced from the same sample in a study of technical replicates of blood from a handful of donors. Sequenced by immunoSEQ multiplex PCR; TCRdb stores in-frame clones only, minus some. The sample lists some 84,000 clones, over 75% occurring once. The sample consisted of T cells isolated from PBMCs. These receptors all come from a human donor in good health.

The chain links TRBV5-1 to TRBJ2-3; D uncertain. The germline V gene encodes CDR1 SGHRS and CDR2 YFSETQ. Trimming left V 4 bases short and J 1 base short, with 10 bases between. This CDR3 has 14 residues. CDR3 nucleotide sequence: TGCGCCAGCAGCCCACTTACAGGCACAGATACGCAGTATTTT. This sequence encodes CASSPLTGTDTQYF.

The chain has TRBV27 and TRBJ2-7; 8 bases map to TRBD2. Germline loops: CDR1 MNHEY, CDR2 SMNVEV (reference sequence). V lost 4 bases and J lost 3; bases outside the gene matches: 11. This CDR3 is built from 16 residues. The CDR3 coding sequence is TGTGCCAGCAGTTATATACTAGCGGTTGGCGTCTACGAGCAGTACTTC. Residues: CASSYILAVGVYEQYF.

The V gene is TRBV9, the J gene TRBJ2-5; D uncertain. This CDR3 has 14 residues. Looked up from germline, CDR1 is SGDLS and CDR2 is YYNGEE. V gave up 0 bases and J gave up 1 base, with 7 bases separating them. The CDR3 reads CASSVGLSQETQYF. CDR3 nucleotide sequence: TGTGCCAGCAGCGTAGGCCTCAGCCAAGAGACCCAGTACTTC.

The chain combines TRBV6-1 with TRBJ2-3; 10 bases are a match to TRBD1. The CDR3 has 14 residues. The junction had 4 bases not matched to a gene; V was cut back by 7 bases and J by 3 bases. Germline CDR1 is MNHNS and CDR2 is SASEGT. The CDR3 spells CASTDRGRTDTQYF. Here the CDR3 DNA reads TGTGCCAGCACAGACAGGGGGCGGACAGATACGCAGTATTTT.

V is TRBV19 and J is TRBJ2-7; possible D gene TRBD2, 5 bases. There are 14 residues in the CDR3. The germline V and J ends were trimmed by 3 bases and 1 base, with 10 bases remaining between them. Germline loops: CDR1 LNHDA, CDR2 SQIVND (reference sequence). The CDR3 DNA reads as TGTGCCAGTAGTATGGAGGTGTCGTCCTACGAGCAGTACTTC. This sequence encodes CASSMEVSSYEQYF.

V usage is TRBV19 and J usage is TRBJ1-1; D call uncertain. V lost 2 bases and J 5 bases, leaving 3 bases between the germline ends. The germline gives CDR1 LNHDA, CDR2 SQIVND (reference sequence). The CDR3 has 11 amino acids. The CDR3 is CASSITTEAFF. The CDR3 region has the DNA TGTGCCAGTAGTATAACTACTGAAGCTTTCTTT.

To note about this clone: An end of the junction differs from the germline gene, which may be a read error. J is TRBJ2-1 and V is TRBV28; 8 bases line up with TRBD2. CDR1 is MDHEN and CDR2 is SYDVKM in the germline V gene. The CDR3 length is 14 residues. CDR3 amino acids: CASSLLREVAEQFF. CDR3 bases: TGTGCCAGCAGCTTATTGCGGGAGGTGGCTGAGCAGTTCTTC.

The chain recombines TRBV19 with TRBJ2-7; 9 positions agree with TRBD1. This CDR3 spans 14 amino acids. V trimming: 6 bases; J trimming: 5 bases; junction bases outside the gene matches: 8. Germline V gene data show CDR1 as LNHDA and CDR2 as SQIVND (reference sequence). This chain's CDR3 is CASSPGQGINEQYF. In nucleotides, the CDR3 is TGTGCCAGTAGCCCTGGACAGGGGATCAACGAGCAGTACTTC.

The chain employs TRBV19 and TRBJ2-1; TRBD1 matches 11 bases. CDR1 is LNHDA, CDR2 SQIVND, per germline (reference sequence). The CDR3 totals 14 residues. Trimming took 8 bases from V and 8 from J; bases not matched to a gene: 8. CDR3 in DNA: TGTGCCAGTTTGGACAGGGGGCGAAGAGATGAGCAGTTCTTC. Translation: CASLDRGRRDEQFF.

The V call is TRBV5-3, the J call TRBJ1-5; 9 bases align to TRBD1. TRBV5-3 is given ORF status, its function remaining uncertain. The CDR3 covers 17 residues. Trimming took 2 bases from V and 5 from J; bases not matched to a gene: 11. CDR3 sequence (DNA): TGTGCCAGAAGCTTAGGACAGGGGCCCCTATCTGATCAGCCCCAGCATTTT. Its translation: CARSLGQGPLSDQPQHF.

V gene TRBV2 combines with J gene TRBJ1-1, with D perhaps matching TRBD1 (5 bases). CDR3 length: 13 residues. In germline, CDR1 is SNHLY, CDR2 FYNNEI. V was trimmed by 2 bases and J by 1 base, leaving 5 bases between them. CDR3: CASSETGNTEAFF. In nucleotides, the CDR3 is TGTGCCAGCAGTGAAACAGGGAACACTGAAGCTTTCTTT.

Comments on this clone: The junction departs from the called germline gene at one end, perhaps through a read error. The rearrangement links TRBV7-7 to TRBJ2-1; D is perhaps TRBD2 (5 bases). The CDR3 length is 16 residues. Germline V lookup: CDR1 SSHAT, CDR2 FNYEAQ (reference sequence). Here the CDR3 reads CASSLVPGNSYNEQFF. In DNA form, the CDR3 reads TGTGCTAGCAGCTTAGTTCCCGGGAACTCCTACAATGAGCAGTTCTTC.

The J gene is TRBJ2-3, the V gene TRBV7-6; TRBD2 might be the D (5 bases). CDR1 and CDR2 (germline): SGHVS, FNYEAQ. This CDR3 region has 14 residues. The V gene lost 3 bases and the J gene lost 3 bases, with 10 bases spanning the gap. In DNA, the CDR3 is TGTGCCAGCAGCTTCCAAGCGGAAACAGATACGCAGTATTTT. Translating it yields CASSFQAETDTQYF.

This clone was picked up one time. This chain joins TRBV6-1 and TRBJ1-2; maybe TRBD1 (6 bases). The V gene lost 8 bases and the J gene lost 0 bases, with 10 bases spanning the gap. Germline lookup yields CDR1 MNHNS and CDR2 SASEGT. This CDR3 is built from 13 residues. The CDR3: CASPGQSNYGYTF. In DNA form, the CDR3 reads TGTGCCAGCCCTGGACAGTCTAACTATGGCTACACCTTC.

This clone was observed a handful of times. The chain is built from TRBV19 and TRBJ1-1; D is uncertain. CDR3 length: 13 residues. The germline gives CDR1 LNHDA, CDR2 SQIVND (reference sequence). Trimming pared 5 bases from V and 2 bases from J, leaving 9 bases between. The CDR3 coding sequence is TGTGCCAGTAGTTTAGGCGTAAACACTGAAGCTTTCTTT. This gives the protein CASSLGVNTEAFF.